Described below is a single T cell receptor beta chain sequence and its context. This clone was counted only a few times. No cognate antigen has been identified for it. Per-nucleotide qualities are absent, and no much larger clonotype sits a single base away. The CDR3, cysteine through phenylalanine, is 14 amino acids long. Here the CDR3 DNA is all that survives: 42 bases in frame from base 1. From the germline V gene, CDR1 is MGHDK and CDR2 is SYGVNS. V and J are truncated by 4 bases and 10 bases respectively, leaving an intervening sequence of 14 bases. Synthetic TCR analog templates were spiked into each PCR to estimate absolute template abundance from read counts. TCRbeta CDR3 regions were amplified from genomic DNA with bias-controlled V and J gene primers using the immunoSEQ assay. Sequencing of rearranged TCRbeta segments was performed at approximately 20X coverage. The study's processing was this. Sequencing errors were corrected by clustering and CDR3s were annotated against IMGT to assign V, D and J genes. Downstream analyses used only productive TCRbeta rearrangements and left out out-of-frame or stop-codon sequences. Clonality was calculated as one minus the Shannon entropy normalized by the log of the number of unique productive sequences. Clones differing between time points or between blood and tumor were identified by Fisher's exact test with Benjamini-Hochberg correction at adjusted p below 0.01. TCRdb retrieved this table from immuneACCESS and kept in-frame rearrangements only. Not all clones are present; in checked studies, unresolved V genes account for under half, and no reason is known for the remainder. Clone size and V and J calls were adopted from that table, with D and trimming inferred from the DNA. The sample table records 50,000 or so clones; approximately 83% of these occur just once. Of the sample, roughly a tenth is held by the ten largest clones.

This sample's time point label indicates: peripheral blood 6 weeks after treatment start. The cohort comprised 25 to 35 patients with locally advanced or metastatic urothelial carcinoma treated at Memorial Sloan Kettering on a trial protocol. Peripheral blood mononuclear cells were collected from each patient pretreatment and during treatment, giving between 1 and 8 total time points per patient. The Qiagen DNeasy Blood extraction kit was used to purify genomic DNA from total PBMCs and from tumor samples. PBMCs were collected pretreatment and during treatment and were isolated and stored as previously described. The data originate from a study of PD-L1 blockade in urothelial cancer (dated by TCRdb to about 2017). Regarding the complete study: All patients started therapy in about 2014 and received atezolizumab 1,200 mg intravenously every 3 weeks. About 90% of the roughly 30 patients were males with bladder-origin urothelial cancer, and about 60% of the roughly 29 reported a prior smoking history. Patients had an ECOG performance status of 0 or 1 and had received between 0 and 3 prior chemotherapy regimens. Blood samples were analyzed at 3 weeks after treatment start (second dose) and at 6 weeks after treatment start. Blood samples gave median yields of around 140,000 T cells and 83,000 or so unique TCRs, along with a median clonality of 0.080. Somatic, immune and clinical correlates of response to PD-L1 blockade with atezolizumab in urothelial cancer were the focus of an exploratory multi-omic analysis. Pretreatment tumor samples and matched peripheral blood, collected serially before and after atezolizumab treatment, underwent TCR sequencing. Durable clinical benefit was defined as a progression-free survival longer than 6 months, and TCR features were additionally tested against progression-free survival and overall survival. In the same patients, pretreatment tumors underwent whole exome sequencing and RNA sequencing in addition to TCR sequencing. Durable clinical benefit was achieved by nine patients and was not achieved by 20 patients. Pretreatment blood TCR-seq was available for twenty-nine patients, at least one posttreatment blood collection was obtained for some 25 patients, and tumor TCR-seq was available for some 25 patients.

The full study reports these points: A pretreatment peripheral blood TCR clonality below the median was linked to improved progression-free and overall survival. Patients with durable benefit showed greater expansion of tumor-associated TCR clones in peripheral blood 3 weeks after starting treatment (n of about 22, p = 0.022). Small sample size (n of about 30) and many exploratory analyses mean the results are intended to be hypothesis-generating.

This sequence originates from a man in his 60s with urothelial cancer. The chain was built from TRBV25-1 and TRBJ1-6; the D gene is perhaps TRBD1, on 5 matching bases. Material: PBMCs, obtained around atezolizumab (anti-PD-L1) treatment. The DNA is as follows: TGTGCCAGCAGTGCTCGCAGGGTTGCCTCACCCCTCCACTTT. Its protein is CASSARRVASPLHF.